The 8 T cell receptor beta chains in this list originate from one sample, sequenced in a study of blood T cells in healthy people across ages. PCR was performed a second time for roughly 6 to 12 cycles using a sample-barcoded 5' primer and a J-beta primer mix. TCRdb redid the calling of the 5' RACE reads with MiXCR, one entry per CDR3 protein. This table holds around 1,000,000 distinct CDR3 sequences, approximately 25% found once. These data also featured in a second study, about T cells of mothers and their children.

The sample was blood. Receptor source: a girl aged 2 to 10 in good health.

The chain has TRBV5-1 and TRBJ1-4; TRBD1 aligns across 12 bases. V lost 3 bases and J lost 5; bases outside the gene matches: 8. The germline V gene has CDR1 SGHRS and CDR2 YFSETQ. The CDR3 runs 17 residues. CDR3: CASSWRDRGRLNEKLFF. The CDR3 coding sequence is TGCGCCAGCAGCTGGCGGGACAGGGGGCGACTGAATGAAAAACTGTTTTTT.

This clonotype was counted only a few times. The chain combines TRBV12-3 or TRBV12-4 with TRBJ2-5, with D perhaps TRBD2 (9 bases). The CDR3 is 16 residues long. V was pared by 7 bases and J by 4 bases, with 22 bases between. The DNA of the CDR3 is TGTGCCAGCACCCCAGGGGGCGGGAGGGCCGGAGAGACCCAGTACTTC. This translates into CASTPGGGRAGETQYF.

This clonotype turned up a few times. The chain joins TRBV20-1 to TRBJ2-5; 8 positions agree with TRBD1. Trimming cost V 5 bases and J 2 bases; bases outside gene matches: 7. This CDR3 is built from 14 residues. Germline CDR1 DFQATT, CDR2 SNEGSKA (reference sequence). Written as DNA, the CDR3 is TGCAGTGCTGGGTACGGGGACAGGCAAGAGACCCAGTACTTC. Protein: CSAGYGDRQETQYF.

This clonotype has only a few counts. CDR3 in DNA: TGTGCCAGCAGTGGGGACAGATATGGCTACACCTTC. Amino acids: CASSGDRYGYTF. The V gene is TRBV28, the J gene TRBJ1-2, with 7 positions matching TRBD1. Germline values: CDR1 MDHEN, CDR2 SYDVKM. Germline trimming cut 5 bases from V and 5 bases from J; bases unmatched to any gene: 2. The length of the CDR3 is 12 residues.

The chain links TRBV20-1 to TRBJ2-1, with D unclear. From germline, CDR1 is DFQATT and CDR2 SNEGSKA (reference sequence). This CDR3 contains 13 residues. V shed 4 bases and J shed 0 bases, with 7 bases lying between them. This chain's CDR3 is CSATSFSYNEQFF. CDR3 DNA: TGCAGTGCTACTTCCTTCTCCTACAATGAGCAGTTCTTC.

V is TRBV14 and J is TRBJ2-5; D tentatively fits TRBD1 or TRBD2 (5 bases each). With 0 bases removed from V and 1 base from J, the gap between germline ends came to 12 bases. The CDR3 sequence is 16 residues long. Germline V CDR1 and CDR2: SGHDN, FVKESK. In DNA form, the CDR3 reads TGTGCCAGCAGCCAAGATAGTCTGGGGACCCAAGAGACCCAGTACTTC. This gives the protein CASSQDSLGTQETQYF.

V and J are TRBV12-3 or TRBV12-4 and TRBJ2-7; TRBD2 matches at 9 bases. The CDR3 has 15 amino acids. V was pared by 10 bases and J by 4 bases, with 14 bases of the junction left unmatched. The CDR3 spells CAITLGSGRFYEQYF. CDR3 coding DNA: TGTGCCATCACCCTGGGTAGCGGGAGATTTTACGAGCAGTACTTC.

J is TRBJ1-5 and V is TRBV20-1; no reliable D call. The V and J ends lost 6 bases and 0 bases respectively, with 12 bases between them. Germline CDR1 is DFQATT and CDR2 is SNEGSKA (reference sequence). The CDR3 length is 14 residues. CDR3 nucleotide sequence: TGCAGTGCCTCCGGACCCGATAGCAATCAGCCCCAGCATTTT. The encoded protein is CSASGPDSNQPQHF.